Listed here are 20 T cell receptor beta chains from one sample, sequenced in a study of blood T cells in healthy people across ages. A second about 7 to 11 cycle PCR used barcoded and J-beta primers. TCRdb redid the calling of the 5' RACE reads with MiXCR, one entry per CDR3 protein. The sample holds roughly 2 million distinct CDR3 sequences, roughly 49% seen once. Sequencing used blood. The receptors were gathered from a woman aged 40 to 50 in good health.

The chain joins TRBV6-5 to TRBJ2-7; TRBD1 is a possible D gene (5 bases). CDR1 and CDR2 (germline): MNHEY, SVGAGI. The V end was cut by 4 bases, the J end by 5 bases, with 12 bases between. This CDR3 spans 13 amino acids. Here the CDR3 reads CASSFTRVNEQYF. For the CDR3, the DNA is TGTGCCAGCAGTTTTACCAGGGTCAACGAGCAGTACTTC.

The chain employs TRBV11-2 and TRBJ2-3; 12 nucleotides agree with TRBD2. Germline loops: CDR1 SGHAT, CDR2 FQNNGV. This CDR3 contains 17 residues. Trimming cost V 1 base and J 5 bases; bases outside gene matches: 7. The CDR3 DNA reads as TGTGCCAGCAGCTTAGTGGTACTAGCGGGGGGATTAGATACGCAGTATTTT. It encodes CASSLVVLAGGLDTQYF.

This clonotype occurred a few times. This rearrangement joins TRBV5-1 to TRBJ1-2, with a possible D match to TRBD1 (5 bases). Trimming left V 4 bases short and J 4 bases short, with 14 bases between. The CDR3 runs 14 residues. The germline V gene has CDR1 SGHRS and CDR2 YFSETQ. In DNA form, the CDR3 reads TGCGCCAGCAGCGGAGTAGGGGCCGGCTATGGCTACACCTTC. Encoded protein: CASSGVGAGYGYTF.

The J gene is TRBJ1-2, the V gene TRBV18; 9 positions agree with TRBD1. Germline lookup yields CDR1 KGHSH and CDR2 LQKENI. The CDR3 totals 16 residues. V dropped 5 bases and J dropped 2; count of bases not matched to a gene: 9. This CDR3 reads CASSVGQGRLNYGYTF. CDR3 bases: TGTGCCAGCTCAGTAGGACAGGGGCGCTTGAACTATGGCTACACCTTC.

The J gene is TRBJ2-3, the V gene TRBV21-1; the table's D gene call, TRBD1, was not cross checked with the DNA. TRBV21-1 is reported as a pseudogene. The CDR3 is made up of 19 amino acids. The CDR3 sequence: CASSKVKRDRGRPTDTQYF. The DNA of the CDR3 is TGTGCCAGCAGCAAAGTAAAAAGGGACAGGGGGCGGCCCACAGATACGCAGTATTTT.

The CDR3: CASSQLVDTQYF. In nucleotides, the CDR3 is TGTGCCAGCAGCCAATTGGTCGATACGCAGTATTTT. This sequence joins TRBV14 and TRBJ2-3, with D hard to call. The CDR3 consists of 12 residues. The V and J ends lost 2 bases and 6 bases respectively, with 6 bases between them. The germline V gene encodes CDR1 SGHDN and CDR2 FVKESK.

Only a few counts were recorded for this clonotype. One end of the junction is discordant with germline, which a read error may explain. The chain has TRBV29-1 and TRBJ2-3; D may be TRBD1 (5 bases). The CDR3 runs 12 residues. Germline values: CDR1 SQVTM, CDR2 ANQGSEA. In nucleotides, the CDR3 is TGCAGCGCTGAAAGGGGCTTGGATACGCAGTATTTT. Amino acids: CSAERGLDTQYF.

This clonotype was detected a few times. The rearrangement uses TRBV29-1 and TRBJ2-7; D is uncertain. The assigned J gene may be wrong: the sequence end matches TRBJ2-5 better. Germline CDR1 is SQVTM and CDR2 is ANQGSEA. The CDR3 totals 10 residues. CDR3 bases: TGCAGCGTTGATTCGGGGACCCAGTACTTC. Amino acids: CSVDSGTQYF.

The chain carries TRBV7-2 and TRBJ2-3; TRBD2 agrees at 7 bases. V trimming: 6 bases; J trimming: 0 bases; junction bases outside the gene matches: 6. CDR1 is SGHTA, CDR2 FQGNSA, per germline. The CDR3 is 15 residues long. The CDR3 bases are TGTGCCAGCAGTACTAGCGCACCTAGCACAGATACGCAGTATTTT. Protein product: CASSTSAPSTDTQYF.

The chain has TRBV5-1 and TRBJ2-3, with 8 bases identical to TRBD2. Germline V gene lookup returns CDR1 SGHRS and CDR2 YFSETQ. The CDR3 length is 14 residues. Trimming removed 7 bases from V and 2 bases from J; junction bases left unmatched: 6. CDR3 nucleotides: TGCGCCAGCTTCAGCGGGGGCCCCACAGATACGCAGTATTTT. As protein: CASFSGGPTDTQYF.

V usage is TRBV4-1 and J usage is TRBJ2-1; D not certain. V was trimmed by 4 bases and J by 7 bases, leaving 14 bases between them. Germline CDR1 and CDR2: MGHRA and YSYEKL. CDR3 length: 14 amino acids. The CDR3 here is CASSLVAMGNEQFF. The DNA of the CDR3 is TGCGCCAGCAGCCTCGTGGCCATGGGAAATGAGCAGTTCTTC.

The chain links TRBV18 to TRBJ1-1; 8 positions agree with TRBD1. V was clipped by 3 bases and J by 1 base; unmatched bases: 7. CDR1 is KGHSH and CDR2 is LQKENI in the germline V gene. This CDR3 contains 16 residues. DNA of the CDR3: TGTGCCAGCTCACCTCAGGGGGCACTGGGGAACACTGAAGCTTTCTTT. Its protein is CASSPQGALGNTEAFF.

The chain has TRBV13 and TRBJ2-3, with D possibly being TRBD2 (6 bases). Trimming removed 3 bases at V and 0 bases at J, with 10 bases between. From germline, CDR1 is PRHDT and CDR2 FYEKMQ (reference sequence). This CDR3 spans 15 amino acids. The CDR3 is CASSFYRGSTDTQYF. For the CDR3, the DNA is TGTGCCAGCAGCTTTTATCGGGGGAGCACAGATACGCAGTATTTT.

The rearrangement joins TRBV11-1 to TRBJ2-7, with TRBD1 identical over 8 bases. The trim removed 4 bases at V and 5 bases at J, leaving 7 bases unmatched. This CDR3 has 14 residues. Germline V CDR1 and CDR2: SGHAT, FQDESV (reference sequence). The CDR3 reads CASSSRTGSNEQYF. The CDR3 coding sequence is TGTGCCAGCAGCTCTCGGACAGGGTCCAACGAGCAGTACTTC.

CDR3 loop: CASSQLTPGELFF. CDR3 coding DNA: TGCGCCAGCAGCCAATTAACACCCGGGGAGCTGTTTTTT. This chain uses TRBV4-3 with TRBJ2-2; D is ambiguous. Between the trimmed V and J ends, which lost 2 bases and 6 bases, there was a span of 7 bases. The germline CDR1 and CDR2 sequences are LGHNA and YSLEER. The CDR3 is 13 amino acids.

This chain connects TRBV20-1 to TRBJ2-4; D is possibly TRBD1 (6 bases). The assigned J gene may be wrong: the sequence end matches TRBJ2-5 better. Germline lookup yields CDR1 DFQATT and CDR2 SNEGSKA (reference sequence). This CDR3 is built from 14 residues. This chain's CDR3 is CSARPQGKQETQYF. CDR3 sequence (DNA): TGCAGTGCTAGGCCCCAGGGGAAACAAGAGACCCAGTACTTC.

The chain has TRBV24-1 and TRBJ1-2; D gene uncertain. The CDR3 is made up of 13 amino acids. Germline V gene sequence: CDR1 KGHDR, CDR2 SFDVKD. Trimming cost V 0 bases and J 4 bases, with 5 bases left between them. The CDR3 DNA reads TGTGCCACCAGTGATTTGAACAGCTATGGCTACACCTTC. Protein product: CATSDLNSYGYTF.

Turning to this clonotype: A far more abundant clone sits one base away, making this likely a read error. V usage is TRBV7-3 and J usage is TRBJ1-5; D is perhaps TRBD1 (5 bases). This CDR3 has 13 residues. Germline values: CDR1 SGHTA, CDR2 FQGTGA. In DNA, the CDR3 is TGTGTCAGCAGCTTAGGGGGCAATCAGCCCCAGCATTTT. This encodes CVSSLGGNQPQHF.

This rearrangement joins TRBV7-8 to TRBJ2-1; possibly TRBD1 for D (6 bases). V dropped 4 bases and J dropped 2 bases, with 12 bases sitting between them. The CDR3 has 15 residues. Germline lookup yields CDR1 SGHVS and CDR2 FQNEAQ. The DNA of the CDR3 is TGTGCCAGCAGCTCAGGGGTTAGCGCCTACAATGAGCAGTTCTTC. Translation gives CASSSGVSAYNEQFF.

The V and J genes are TRBV29-1 and TRBJ1-1; D is perhaps TRBD1 (5 bases). CDR1 SQVTM and CDR2 ANQGSEA come from the germline V gene. This CDR3 is built from 12 residues. Trimming left V 7 bases short and J 1 base short, with 10 bases between. The CDR3 spells CSGEQGNTEAFF. The CDR3 DNA reads TGCAGCGGTGAGCAGGGGAACACTGAAGCTTTCTTT.